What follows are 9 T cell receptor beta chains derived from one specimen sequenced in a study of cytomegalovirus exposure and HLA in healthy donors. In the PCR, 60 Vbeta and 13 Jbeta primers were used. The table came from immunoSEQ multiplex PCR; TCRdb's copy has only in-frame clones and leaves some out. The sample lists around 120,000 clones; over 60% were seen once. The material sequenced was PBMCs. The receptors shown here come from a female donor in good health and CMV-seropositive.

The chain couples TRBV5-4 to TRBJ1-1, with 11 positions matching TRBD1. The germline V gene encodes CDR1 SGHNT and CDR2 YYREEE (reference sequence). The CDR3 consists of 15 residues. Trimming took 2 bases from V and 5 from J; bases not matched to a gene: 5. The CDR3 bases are TGTGCCAGCAGCTTTTGGACAGGGGGCGGGACTGAAGCTTTCTTT. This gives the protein CASSFWTGGGTEAFF.

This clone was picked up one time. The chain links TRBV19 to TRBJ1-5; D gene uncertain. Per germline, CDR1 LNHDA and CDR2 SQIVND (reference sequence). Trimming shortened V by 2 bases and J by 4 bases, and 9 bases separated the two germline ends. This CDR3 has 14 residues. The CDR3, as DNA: TGTGCCAGTAGTATAATGACTGATAATCAGCCCCAGCATTTT. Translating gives CASSIMTDNQPQHF.

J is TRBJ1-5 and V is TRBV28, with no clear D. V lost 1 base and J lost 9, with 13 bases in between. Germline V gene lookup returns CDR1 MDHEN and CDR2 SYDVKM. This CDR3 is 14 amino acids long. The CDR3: CASSLSTLEPPQHF. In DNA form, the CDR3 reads TGTGCCAGCAGTTTATCTACCCTCGAACCGCCCCAGCATTTT.

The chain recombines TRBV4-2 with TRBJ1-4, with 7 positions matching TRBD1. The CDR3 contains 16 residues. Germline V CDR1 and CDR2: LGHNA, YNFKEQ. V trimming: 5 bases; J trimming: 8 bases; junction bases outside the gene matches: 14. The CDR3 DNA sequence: TGTGCCAGCAGCGACAACGCCGGGACAGTTAACGAAAAACTGTTTTTT. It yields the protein CASSDNAGTVNEKLFF.

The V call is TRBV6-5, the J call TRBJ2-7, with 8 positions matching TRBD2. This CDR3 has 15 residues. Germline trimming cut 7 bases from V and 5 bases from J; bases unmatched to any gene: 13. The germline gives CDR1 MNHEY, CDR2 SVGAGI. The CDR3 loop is CASNSHSGLENEQYF. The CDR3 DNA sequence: TGTGCCAGCAATTCTCACTCGGGACTAGAGAACGAGCAGTACTTC.

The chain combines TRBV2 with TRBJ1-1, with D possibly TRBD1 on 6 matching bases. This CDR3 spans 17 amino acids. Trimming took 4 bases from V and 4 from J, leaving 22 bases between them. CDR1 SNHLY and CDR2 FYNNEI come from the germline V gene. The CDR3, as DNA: TGTGCCAGCAGTGGCGACAGCGGCGCGGGGGCGTCCACTGAAGCTTTCTTT. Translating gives CASSGDSGAGASTEAFF.

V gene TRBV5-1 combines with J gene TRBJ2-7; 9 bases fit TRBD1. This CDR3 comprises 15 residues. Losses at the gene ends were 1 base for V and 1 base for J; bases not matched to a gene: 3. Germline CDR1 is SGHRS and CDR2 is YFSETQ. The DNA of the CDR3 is TGCGCCAGCAGCTTGATGGGACAGGGATCCTACGAGCAGTACTTC. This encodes CASSLMGQGSYEQYF.

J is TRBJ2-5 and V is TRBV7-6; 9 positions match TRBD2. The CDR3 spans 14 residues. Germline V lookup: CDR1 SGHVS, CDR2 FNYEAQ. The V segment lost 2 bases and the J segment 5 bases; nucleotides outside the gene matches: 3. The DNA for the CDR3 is TGTGCCAGCAGCTTACTAACTAGCGGGGAGACCCAGTACTTC. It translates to CASSLLTSGETQYF.

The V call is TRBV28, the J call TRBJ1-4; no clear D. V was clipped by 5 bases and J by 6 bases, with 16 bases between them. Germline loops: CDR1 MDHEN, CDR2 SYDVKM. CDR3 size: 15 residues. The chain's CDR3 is CASSMIAGSYEKLFF. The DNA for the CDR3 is TGTGCCAGCAGTATGATAGCCGGGAGTTATGAAAAACTGTTTTTT.